The present T cell receptor beta chain was sequenced within a study of technical replicates of blood from a few donors. Only in-frame clones appear in the TCRdb table, and some are missing; sequencing was by immunoSEQ multiplex PCR. This sample carries more than 55,000 clones, roughly nine tenths of them seen once, and the ten largest clones take roughly 4.7%. Trimming left V 1 base short and J 5 bases short, with 11 bases between. The CDR3 sequence is 14 residues long. Germline CDR1 and CDR2: SEHNR and FQNEAQ (reference sequence). The specimen was PBMCs. The receptor was derived from a human donor in good health. Some clones in this sample may be carry-over from other donors' samples. V is TRBV7-9 and J is TRBJ1-2; no reliable D call. Here the CDR3 DNA reads TGTGCCAGCAGCTTAGTAGGTGGAGATTATGGCTACACCTTC. It is translated as CASSLVGGDYGYTF.